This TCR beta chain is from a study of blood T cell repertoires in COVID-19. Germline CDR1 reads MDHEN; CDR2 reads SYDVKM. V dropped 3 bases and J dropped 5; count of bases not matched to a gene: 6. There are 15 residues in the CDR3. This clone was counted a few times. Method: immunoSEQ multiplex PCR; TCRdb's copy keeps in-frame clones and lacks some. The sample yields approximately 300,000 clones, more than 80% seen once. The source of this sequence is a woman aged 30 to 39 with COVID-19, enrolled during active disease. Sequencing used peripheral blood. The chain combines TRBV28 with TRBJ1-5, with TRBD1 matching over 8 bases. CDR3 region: CASSFDRGPYQPQHF. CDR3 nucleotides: TGTGCCAGCAGTTTTGACAGGGGCCCCTATCAGCCCCAGCATTTT.